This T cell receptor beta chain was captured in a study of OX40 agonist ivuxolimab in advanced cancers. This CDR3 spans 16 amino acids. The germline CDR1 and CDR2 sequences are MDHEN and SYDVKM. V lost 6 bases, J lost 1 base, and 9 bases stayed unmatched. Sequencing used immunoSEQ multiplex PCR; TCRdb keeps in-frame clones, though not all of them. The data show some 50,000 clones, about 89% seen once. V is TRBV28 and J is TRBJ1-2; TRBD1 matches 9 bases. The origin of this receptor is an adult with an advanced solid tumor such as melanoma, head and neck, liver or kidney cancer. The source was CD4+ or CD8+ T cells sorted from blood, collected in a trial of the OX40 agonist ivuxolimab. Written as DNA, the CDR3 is TGTGCCAGCAGGAGCAAAACAGGGGGCATTAACTATGGCTACACCTTC. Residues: CASRSKTGGINYGYTF.